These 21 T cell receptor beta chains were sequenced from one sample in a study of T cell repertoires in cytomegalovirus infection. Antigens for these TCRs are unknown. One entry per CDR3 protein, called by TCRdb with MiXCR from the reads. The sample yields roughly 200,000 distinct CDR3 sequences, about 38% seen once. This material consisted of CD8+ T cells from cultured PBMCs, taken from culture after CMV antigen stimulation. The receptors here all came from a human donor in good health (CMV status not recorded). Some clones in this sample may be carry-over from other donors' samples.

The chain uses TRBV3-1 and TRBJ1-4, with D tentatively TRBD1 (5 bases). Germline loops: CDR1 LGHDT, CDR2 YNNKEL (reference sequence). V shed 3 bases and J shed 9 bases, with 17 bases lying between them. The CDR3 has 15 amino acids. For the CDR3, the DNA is TGTGCCAGCAGCCAGGGGACCGGCAGCGTTCAAAAACTGTTTTTT. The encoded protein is CASSQGTGSVQKLFF.

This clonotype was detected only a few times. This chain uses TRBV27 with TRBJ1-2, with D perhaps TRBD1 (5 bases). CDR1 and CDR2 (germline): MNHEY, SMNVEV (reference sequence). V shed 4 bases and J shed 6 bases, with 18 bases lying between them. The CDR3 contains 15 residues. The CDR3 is CASSSAGGEVNGYTF. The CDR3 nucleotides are TGTGCCAGCAGTTCCGCCGGAGGGGAAGTTAATGGCTACACCTTC.

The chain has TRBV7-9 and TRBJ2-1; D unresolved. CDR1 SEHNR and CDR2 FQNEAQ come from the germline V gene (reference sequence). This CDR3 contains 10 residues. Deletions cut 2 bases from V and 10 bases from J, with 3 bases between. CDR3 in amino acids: CASSLSEQFF. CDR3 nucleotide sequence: TGTGCCAGCAGCTTAAGCGAGCAGTTCTTC. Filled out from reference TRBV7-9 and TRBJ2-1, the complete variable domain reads DTGVSQNPRHKITKRGQNVTFRCDPISEHNRLYWYRQTLGQGPEFLTYFQNEAQLEKSRLLSDRFSAERPKGSFSTLEIQRTEQGDSAMYLCASSLSEQFFGPGTRLTVL.

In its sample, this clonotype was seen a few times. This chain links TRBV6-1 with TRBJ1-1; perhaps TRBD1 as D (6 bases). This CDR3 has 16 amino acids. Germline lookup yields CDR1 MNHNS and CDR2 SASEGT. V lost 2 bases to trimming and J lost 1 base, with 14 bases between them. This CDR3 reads CASSERFGGPNTEAFF. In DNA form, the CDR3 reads TGTGCCAGCAGTGAAAGGTTTGGGGGCCCGAACACTGAAGCTTTCTTT.

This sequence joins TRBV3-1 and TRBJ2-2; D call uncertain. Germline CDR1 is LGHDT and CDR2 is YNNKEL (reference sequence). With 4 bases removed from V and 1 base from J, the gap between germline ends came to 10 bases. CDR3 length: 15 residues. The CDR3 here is CASSRIGLNTGELFF. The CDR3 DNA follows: TGTGCCAGCAGCCGGATCGGGTTGAACACCGGGGAGCTGTTTTTT.

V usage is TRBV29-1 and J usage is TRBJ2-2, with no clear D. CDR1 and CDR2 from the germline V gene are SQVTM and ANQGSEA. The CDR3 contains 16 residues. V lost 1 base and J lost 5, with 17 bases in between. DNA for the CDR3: TGCAGCGTTGAAGCGAGTGGCCACAGCCTGACCGGGGAGCTGTTTTTT. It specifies CSVEASGHSLTGELFF.

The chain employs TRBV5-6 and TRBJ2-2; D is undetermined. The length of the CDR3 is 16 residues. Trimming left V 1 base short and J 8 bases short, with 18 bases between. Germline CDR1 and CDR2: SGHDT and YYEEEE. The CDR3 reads CASSLSLESGEGELFF. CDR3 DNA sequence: TGTGCCAGCAGCTTGTCATTGGAGAGTGGTGAGGGGGAGCTGTTTTTT.

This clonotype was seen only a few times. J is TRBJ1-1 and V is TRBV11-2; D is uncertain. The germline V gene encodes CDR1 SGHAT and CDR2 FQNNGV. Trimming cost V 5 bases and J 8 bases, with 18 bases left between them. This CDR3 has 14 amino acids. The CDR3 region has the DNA TGTGCCAGCAGCGCCTCGCCGGGGAGGAGGGAAGCTTTCTTT. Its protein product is CASSASPGRREAFF.

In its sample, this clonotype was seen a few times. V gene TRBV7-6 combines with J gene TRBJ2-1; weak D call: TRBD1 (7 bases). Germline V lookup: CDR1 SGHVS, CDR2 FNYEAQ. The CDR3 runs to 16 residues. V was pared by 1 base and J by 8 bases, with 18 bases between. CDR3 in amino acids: CASSLDTSPQGYEQFF. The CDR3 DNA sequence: TGTGCCAGCAGCTTAGACACTAGCCCACAGGGGTATGAGCAGTTCTTC.

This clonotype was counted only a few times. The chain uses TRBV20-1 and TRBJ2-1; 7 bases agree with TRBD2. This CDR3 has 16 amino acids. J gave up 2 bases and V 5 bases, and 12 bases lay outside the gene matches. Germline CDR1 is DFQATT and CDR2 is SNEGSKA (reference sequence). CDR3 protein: CSAGRPRGSTYNEQFF. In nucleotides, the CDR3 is TGCAGTGCTGGACGCCCCCGCGGGAGCACCTACAATGAGCAGTTCTTC.

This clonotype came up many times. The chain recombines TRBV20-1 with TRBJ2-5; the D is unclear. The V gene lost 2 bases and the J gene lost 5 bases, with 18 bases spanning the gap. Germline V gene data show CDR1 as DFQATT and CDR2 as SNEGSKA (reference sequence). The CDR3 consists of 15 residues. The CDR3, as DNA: TGCAGTGCTAGACTCGGCGCGGTGGAAAGTGAGACCCAGTACTTC. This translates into CSARLGAVESETQYF.

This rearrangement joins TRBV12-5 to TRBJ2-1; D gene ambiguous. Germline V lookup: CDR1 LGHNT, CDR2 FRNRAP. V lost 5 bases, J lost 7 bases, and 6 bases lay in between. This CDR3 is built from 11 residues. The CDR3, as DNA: TGTGCTAGTGGTGCGGTAAATGAGCAGTTCTTC. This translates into CASGAVNEQFF.

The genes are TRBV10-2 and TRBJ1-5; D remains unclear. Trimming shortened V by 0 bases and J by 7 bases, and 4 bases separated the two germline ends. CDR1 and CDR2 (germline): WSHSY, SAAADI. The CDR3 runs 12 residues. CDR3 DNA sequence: TGCGCCAGCAGTGAGTCGAAACAGCCCCAGCATTTT. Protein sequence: CASSESKQPQHF.

The CDR3 nucleotides read TGTGCCAGCAGTGAAGCTTATTGGGACTGGGCGGGAGAATCCTACGAGCAGTACTTC. This gives the protein CASSEAYWDWAGESYEQYF. The V gene is TRBV6-1, the J gene TRBJ2-7; 7 nucleotides match TRBD2. Unmatched junction bases numbered 15, after V lost 0 bases and J lost 1 base. The CDR3 has 19 amino acids. CDR1 is MNHNS and CDR2 is SASEGT in the germline V gene.

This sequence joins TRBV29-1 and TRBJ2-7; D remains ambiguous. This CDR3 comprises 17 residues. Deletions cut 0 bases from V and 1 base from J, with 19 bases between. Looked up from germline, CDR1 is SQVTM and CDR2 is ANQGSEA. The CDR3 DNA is TGCAGCGTTGAAGATCGAGGTAGCAGGAAGGGTTCCTACGAGCAGTACTTC. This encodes CSVEDRGSRKGSYEQYF.

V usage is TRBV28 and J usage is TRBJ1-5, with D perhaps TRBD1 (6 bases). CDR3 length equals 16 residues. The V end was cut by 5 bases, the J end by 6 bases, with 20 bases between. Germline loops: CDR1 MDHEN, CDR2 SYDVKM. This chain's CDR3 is CASSLQLKTGSQPQHF. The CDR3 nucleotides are TGTGCCAGCAGTCTTCAACTTAAAACAGGGAGTCAGCCCCAGCATTTT.

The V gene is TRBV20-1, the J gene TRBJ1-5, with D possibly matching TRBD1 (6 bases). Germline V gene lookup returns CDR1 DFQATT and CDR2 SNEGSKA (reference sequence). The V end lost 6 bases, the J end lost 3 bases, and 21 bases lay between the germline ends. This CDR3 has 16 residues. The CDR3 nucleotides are TGCAGTGCCACCGAGACCTCTGGGGGCTTCAATCAGCCCCAGCATTTT. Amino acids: CSATETSGGFNQPQHF.

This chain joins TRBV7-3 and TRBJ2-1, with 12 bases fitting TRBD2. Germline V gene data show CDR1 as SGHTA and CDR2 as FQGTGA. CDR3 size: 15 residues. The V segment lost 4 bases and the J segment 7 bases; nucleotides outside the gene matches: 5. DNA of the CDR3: TGTGCCAGCAGCTACGGGACTAGCGGGTGGAATGAGCAGTTCTTC. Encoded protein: CASSYGTSGWNEQFF.

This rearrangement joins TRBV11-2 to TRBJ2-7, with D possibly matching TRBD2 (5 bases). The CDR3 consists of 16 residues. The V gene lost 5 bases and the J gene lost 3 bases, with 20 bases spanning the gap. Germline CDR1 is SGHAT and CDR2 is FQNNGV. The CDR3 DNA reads TGTGCCAGCAGCCCCCCTGAGGGTTACTATGACTACGAGCAGTACTTC. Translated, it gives CASSPPEGYYDYEQYF.

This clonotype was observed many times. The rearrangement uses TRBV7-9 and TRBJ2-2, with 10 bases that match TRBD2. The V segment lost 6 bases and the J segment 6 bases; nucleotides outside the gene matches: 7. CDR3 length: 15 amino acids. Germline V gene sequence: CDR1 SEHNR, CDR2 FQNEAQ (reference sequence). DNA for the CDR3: TGTGCCAGCAGACCCAGCGGGGGGGCACCCGGGGAGCTGTTTTTT. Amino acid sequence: CASRPSGGAPGELFF.

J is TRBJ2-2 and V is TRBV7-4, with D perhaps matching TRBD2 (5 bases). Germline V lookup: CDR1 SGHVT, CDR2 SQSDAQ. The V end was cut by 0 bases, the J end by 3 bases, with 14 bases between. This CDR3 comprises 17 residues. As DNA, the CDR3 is TGTGCCAGCAGCTTAGCAGTCGGGATGTTGGACACCGGGGAGCTGTTTTTT. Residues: CASSLAVGMLDTGELFF.